One sample yielded the 5 T cell receptor beta chains listed below, sequenced in a study of vaccination and CD4 T cells after COVID-19. The Oncomine TCR Beta short-read assay sequenced DNA from cultured CD4+ T cells. TCRdb processed the PCR reads anew with MiXCR; each CDR3 protein has one entry. The data hold over 10,000 distinct CDR3 sequences, with 76% observed a single time. The treatment: roughly ten-day PBMC culture with coronavirus spike peptide pools or control peptides (ViraFEST assay). Antigens for these TCRs are unknown. Material for sequencing was CD4+ T cells from blood, cultured in vitro. All receptors come from a human donor who had recovered from COVID-19.

The chain carries TRBV7-2 and TRBJ1-1; 7 nucleotides match TRBD1. This CDR3 has 14 amino acids. V shed 3 bases, J shed 5 bases, and the junction held 6 bases outside the gene matches. CDR1 is SGHTA and CDR2 is FQGNSA in the germline V gene. CDR3 coding DNA: TGTGCCAGCAGCTTTGACAGGGTTCGGACTGAAGCTTTCTTT. Protein sequence: CASSFDRVRTEAFF.

The gene calls are TRBV19 and TRBJ1-1, with a tentative D call TRBD1 (5 bases). Per the germline V gene, CDR1 is LNHDA and CDR2 is SQIVND (reference sequence). This CDR3 has 11 residues. Trimming removed 7 bases from V and 9 bases from J, with 12 bases in between. The DNA for the CDR3 is TGTGCCAGTATTTGGAGGGGTAAAGCTTTCTTT. Protein sequence: CASIWRGKAFF. Based on the CDR3 plus reference TRBV19 and TRBJ1-1, the full variable domain is DGGITQSPKYLFRKEGQNVTLSCEQNLNHDAMYWYRQDPGQGLRLIYYSQIVNDFQKGDIAEGYSVSREKKESFPLTVTSAQKNPTAFYLCASIWRGKAFFGQGTRLTVV.

The chain carries TRBV12-3 or TRBV12-4 and TRBJ2-7, with D maybe TRBD1 (6 bases). There are 15 residues in the CDR3. The germline V and J ends were trimmed by 4 bases and 5 bases, with 18 bases remaining between them. The CDR3 loop is CASSSEGHPVNEQYF. The CDR3 coding sequence is TGTGCCAGCAGTTCCGAGGGACACCCAGTAAACGAGCAGTACTTC.

This chain joins TRBV7-3 and TRBJ2-7; a weak D match, TRBD1 (6 bases). Looked up from germline, CDR1 is SGHTA and CDR2 is FQGTGA. This CDR3 contains 14 residues. Trimming removed 5 bases from V and 2 bases from J, with 13 bases in between. The CDR3 coding sequence is TGTGCCAGCAGCCCGGGGCCAGGGGCCTACGAGCAGTACTTC. Translation gives CASSPGPGAYEQYF.

This clonotype was seen only a few times. One end of the junction fails to match germline, which may point to a read error. The V and J genes are TRBV2 and TRBJ1-2; 10 bases are shared with TRBD1. The CDR3 contains 14 residues. Germline V lookup: CDR1 SNHLY, CDR2 FYNNEI. The DNA for the CDR3 is TGTGCCAGCACCCGTTGGTCCCGACAGGGGGCCCTTGCCTTC. This gives the protein CASTRWSRQGALAF. Full variable domain (outside the CDR3, taken from reference TRBV2 and TRBJ1-2): EPEVTQTPSHQVTQMGQEVILRCVPISNHLYFYWYRQILGQKVEFLVSFYNNEISEKSEIFDDQFSVERPDGSNFTLKIRSTKLEDSAMYFCASTRWSRQGALAFGSGTRLTVV.